The subject of this entry is one TCR beta chain. Its antigen specificity is not known. No per-base quality is available; no much larger clone lies one base away. Enrolling through a virtual design, the prospective study's participants ranged in age from roughly 18 to 90 years and lived across roughly 24 United States geographic areas. In the prospective study, cohorts were assigned on the basis of participant-reported clinical history obtained from a screening survey and a study questionnaire. Recovered participants in ImmuneRACE Cohort 3 were defined as having two consecutive negative NP/OP PCR tests, clearance from a healthcare professional, or resolution of symptoms. Mobile phlebotomists in the prospective study collected whole blood, serum and a nasopharyngeal or oropharyngeal swab from every participant. Additional blood draws and questionnaires over a roughly two-month period could optionally be provided by prospective study participants. Before DNA extraction, prospective study blood samples were shipped either frozen or at room temperature.

This entry is derived from a study of blood T cell repertoires in COVID-19 (dated by TCRdb to 2020 to 2022). In terms of the full investigation: Samples from collaborators originated in the United States, Italy and Spain and spanned both the acute and convalescent phases of COVID-19. The material from the prospective study consisted of cDNA or gDNA derived from T cells, B-cell-depleted T cells, or PBMCs. Subjects who had been exposed to COVID-19, were actively infected with it, or had recovered from it provided the deeply sampled blood TCRbeta repertoires that made up the dataset. A freely available public database, intended as a resource for researchers studying the immune response to SARS-CoV-2, is where the repertoires were released. The samples were drawn from two sources: the first 160 participants of the ongoing ImmuneRACE study, and approximately 1,300 subjects contributed by 6 global collaborators. The sample metadata nearly always contained a de-identified subject ID, COVID-19 status, age in years and sex. Where HLA class I and class II types were available, the types were taken from metadata supplied by the sample provider, not from assay-based typing.

Paper-wide results and their limitations: The amount of clinical and demographic metadata varied by source and participant and was provided uncurated.

The germline V gene supplies CDR1 SGHRS and CDR2 YFSETQ. Clipping removes 0 bases from V and 9 bases from J, with 7 as the unmatched junction base count. From the cysteine through the phenylalanine, the CDR3 covers 15 amino acids. Of all the DNA, just the CDR3 is kept, 45 bases in frame from base 1. TCRbeta CDR3 regions were amplified from genomic DNA using the immunoSEQ Assay, a bias-controlled multiplex PCR. Under the source paper's analysis protocol: The number of nucleated cells in each sample was estimated from the amplification of reference gene primers within the assay. To quantify the absolute abundance of each unique TCRbeta CDR3 rearrangement, sequence reads were collapsed and filtered. For each sample, productive Simpson clonality was calculated as the square root of Simpson's diversity index over productive rearrangements. TCRdb mirrors the immuneACCESS table, restricted to in-frame sequences. Some clones are absent from its copies; in checked studies, under half trace to an unresolved V gene, and the reason for the others is unknown. Clonal size and the V and J genes are those of that table, whereas D and trimming came from the DNA. The sample table holds some 350,000 clones, of which 80% to 90% were seen once. Less than 6% of the sample belongs to the ten largest clones.

Source material: PBMCs or T cells enriched from blood (not recorded which). The origin of this receptor is a woman in her twenties or thirties who had recovered from COVID-19. This chain joins TRBV5-1 to TRBJ2-1; 9 nucleotides in the junction match TRBD2. The bases read TGCGCCAGCAGCTTGGGGCGGGGGGGCCACAGTGAGCAGTTCTTC. Its coded protein is CASSLGRGGHSEQFF.